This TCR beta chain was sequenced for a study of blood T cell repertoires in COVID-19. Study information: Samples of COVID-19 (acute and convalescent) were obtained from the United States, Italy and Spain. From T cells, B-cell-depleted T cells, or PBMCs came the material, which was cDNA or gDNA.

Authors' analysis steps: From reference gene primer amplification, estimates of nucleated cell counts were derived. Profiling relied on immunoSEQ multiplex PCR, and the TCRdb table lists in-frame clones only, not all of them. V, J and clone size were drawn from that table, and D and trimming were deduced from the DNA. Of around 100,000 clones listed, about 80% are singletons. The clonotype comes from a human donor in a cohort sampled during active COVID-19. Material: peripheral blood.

CDR3: CASSLVGDTEAFF. The CDR3 DNA reads TGTGCCAGCAGCTTAGTAGGGGACACTGAAGCTTTCTTT. The rearrangement links TRBV7-9 to TRBJ1-1; D perhaps matches TRBD1 (5 bases). V lost 1 base, J lost 3 bases, and 6 bases lay in between. This CDR3 region has 13 residues. Per the germline V gene, CDR1 is SEHNR and CDR2 is FQNEAQ (reference sequence).